Given below is one T cell receptor (beta chain) in context. Its antigen is unknown. The data were obtained in a study of regulatory T cells in long-lasting Graves disease. Notes on the study in general: Persistent disease was characterized by preferential usage of TRBV28, TRBJ1-2 and TRBJ2-5.

CDR3-region Arm-PCR and iRepertoire HTBI primers produced the TCR beta libraries. TCRdb reprocessed the multiplex PCR reads with MiXCR, giving one entry per CDR3 protein. The table has approximately 690,000 distinct CDR3 sequences, 30% seen once. Regarding time point: persistent/refractory GD, antithyroid drugs over 5 years with positive TRAb. TCR sequences were obtained from RNA taken from PBMCs. CDR1 is DFQATT, CDR2 SNEGSKA, per germline (reference sequence). The length of the CDR3 is 16 residues. Trimming took 2 bases from V and 3 from J, leaving 19 bases between them. The chain is built from TRBV20-1 and TRBJ1-1; D unresolved. Sequenced material: peripheral blood mononuclear cells (PBMCs), taken when the disease was refractory, from a patient treated with antithyroid drugs. The TCR sequence derives from a female donor with Graves disease. The CDR3 is CSARFVSAAVDTEAFF. The CDR3 DNA follows: TGCAGTGCTAGATTCGTCTCGGCGGCAGTGGACACTGAAGCTTTCTTT.